This T cell receptor (beta chain) was found in a study of vaccination and CD4 T cells after COVID-19. The overall study: Convalescent donors were composed of six males and four females, of whom two were Hispanic.

Oncomine TCR Beta short-read sequencing was applied to DNA from cultured CD4+ T cells. TCRdb analysed the PCR reads with MiXCR anew, one entry per CDR3 protein. Of nearly 25,000 distinct CDR3 sequences in the sample, approximately 56% are singletons; the top ten hold approximately 8%. Overall study findings and caveats: The appearance of a median roughly 90% of reactive clones in convalescent patients occurred only post-vaccination.

The CDR3 covers 16 residues. The V gene's germline CDR1 is SGHTA and CDR2 FQGNSA. With V trimmed by 0 bases and J by 7 bases, 7 bases remained unmatched. Treatment here: approximately 9-day PBMC culture with coronavirus spike peptide pools or control peptides (ViraFEST assay). To note about this clonotype: The antigen remains unidentified.

Sequenced: CD4+ T cells from blood, cultured in vitro. The clonotype was recovered from a human donor who had recovered from COVID-19. The chain recombines TRBV7-2 with TRBJ2-1, with TRBD1 identical over 9 bases. DNA for the CDR3: TGTGCCAGCAGCTTAGCGAGGGACAGGGTAAGGAATGAGCAGTTCTTC. It yields the protein CASSLARDRVRNEQFF.